This entry is about one TCR beta chain. Its matching antigen is unknown. Germline-derived CDR1 and CDR2 are MNHEY and SMNVEV (reference sequence). CDR3 length: 16 amino acids. Trimming pared 4 bases from V and 0 bases from J, leaving 13 bases between. Assay used: immunoSEQ multiplex PCR; TCRdb lists only in-frame clones, some missing. The profile shows 150,000 to 180,000 clones, 75% to 90% of them singletons. The validation cohort, a group of 120 or so subjects, included the donors and was separate from the roughly 600-subject first cohort. The sample comes from a study of cytomegalovirus exposure and HLA in healthy donors. Study-wide results and caveats: For most TCR sequences rarity was the rule, although some public TCRs occurred in many donors. High sensitivity and specificity were reportedly achieved when the classifier diagnosed cytomegalovirus status. Specific recognition of CMV antigens was confirmed in vitro for three chains (all CMV-associated).

This TCR came from a man younger than 35 in good health and CMV-seropositive. The sequenced material came from PBMCs. The chain couples TRBV27 to TRBJ2-4; no firm D call. CDR3 in DNA: TGTGCCAGCAGTTCCTATTCACCGAGAGCCAAAAACATTCAGTACTTC. It is translated as CASSSYSPRAKNIQYF.